The entry below describes one T cell receptor beta chain. Without a recorded count, this clonotype is taken to be medium-sized (0.01 to 0.1%) from its frequency. It lacks a known antigen. To amplify TRB rearrangements, a touch-down multiplex PCR protocol was run with the TRB-A and TRB-B primer pools combined in a single tube. Illumina adapters and sample indices were added to the amplicons through two consecutive PCR reactions performed with Phusion HS II polymerase. Amplicons were gel-purified with the NucleoSpin Gel and PCR Clean-up kit, then quantified by Qubit and quality-checked on an Agilent 2100 Bioanalyzer. Sequencing of the libraries was performed on an Illumina MiSeq with 600-cycle, single-indexed, paired-end runs. On the authors' methods: MiXCR version 2.1.12 with the default MiXCR reference library was used to align and assemble TRB reads. A clone was defined by each unique CDR3 nucleotide sequence, and the analysis included only productive sequences with two or more reads. To assess repertoire diversity, an R script computed alpha-parameterized diversity profiles (alpha 0 to 5), which included the Shannon (alpha 1) and Simpson (alpha 2) indices. The tcR package was used to compute combinatorial TRB VJ usage, which was then compared between cohorts by principal component analysis with ade4. GLIPH was used to cluster TCRbeta CDR3s in pairs of cohorts matched for age and read depth, and a Wilcoxon test was used to compare cluster frequencies. Each CDR3 protein sequence appears as one entry after TCRdb reprocessed the reads, and no DNA is included. The V and J calls come from TCRdb's annotation, not from the publication. This sample's table carries approximately 4,000 distinct CDR3 sequences. Of the sample, about 11% falls within the top ten clones.

TRB amplification used roughly 270 ng of peripheral blood genomic DNA, 30,000 to 40,000 genome equivalents, per sample. Looking up the germline V gene (reference sequence) yields CDR1 LNHNV and CDR2 YYDKDF. The cysteine opens and the phenylalanine closes a CDR3 of 16 amino acids. The entry carries no DNA sequence. This sample was included in a study of T cell clusters in autoimmune cytopenias (dated by TCRdb to about 2019). Regarding the study in general: A mean age of about 54 years and a median age of around 60 years were recorded for the healthy donor controls, of whom 22 of 43 were female. The median TRB sequencing depth was roughly 56,000 reads per sample, and the median number of distinct TRB clonotypes was around 2,500 per sample. Peripheral blood TRB and IGH repertoires were sequenced in autoimmune cytopenia patients at active disease and during treatment follow-up, alongside healthy, CLL and autoimmune hepatitis controls. The study was designed to test whether a disease-specific immune repertoire signature usable as a blood-based biomarker is carried by autoimmune cytopenia patients. For primary cytopenia, the controls were under 30 age-matched healthy donors, and for secondary cytopenia, the controls were around 13 age-matched CLL patients. Autoimmune hepatitis repertoires were compared with those of 20 to 25 age- and sex-matched healthy donors. What the work shows at the level of the full study, not this receptor alone: The cluster-lack signature was not seen for secondary cytopenia versus CLL, apparently masked by the dominant lymphoma-associated repertoire. Healthy donors showed around 3.3-fold more exclusive TRB clusters than active autoimmune hepatitis patients, consistent with an autoimmunity-wide signature. The T cell clusters were defined only in silico, and the functional role of the clusters still needed to be validated experimentally. GLIPH results suggested that primary autoimmune cytopenia patients were missing physiological T cell clusters, with 51 clusters found only in healthy donors compared with 15 to 20 found only in patients. Shifts in the TRB repertoire, including less even repertoires in secondary cytopenia and CLL, were mostly a reflection of lymphoma bias and not of autoimmunity.

This same sample was also taken into another study, of T cell repertoires in aging, cancer and after chemotherapy. The second study's paper adds: Six donor age groups were covered, ranging from 30 or younger up to 70 or older, and each group contained at least three individuals. TCR repertoires from healthy donor controls were recorded over periods of several months to years and showed clear clonal overlap between repeated samplings. The complete dataset included around 8.8 million TCR reads. Compared with age-matched healthy donors, untreated patients with either hematological or solid cancers had significantly lower TCR diversity in the blood along with higher clonality. In healthy donors, the decline in TCR diversity with age was mainly due to loss of richness, whereas in cancer patients loss of evenness also played a role. In both cancer cohorts, median generation probability rose over the chemotherapy interval, which suggests that the repertoire was reconstituted through rebound thymic output. According to the authors, the repertoire data do not allow conclusions to be drawn about immunological memory after chemotherapy. Peripheral blood TCR beta repertoires from healthy donors and cancer patients were profiled to examine immunoaging and T cell reconstitution after chemotherapy. Alongside fewer than 100 healthy donors serving as a reference group, the cohort included some 210 cancer patients, of whom some 91 had hematological cancers and about 130 had solid cancers. MiXCR versions 2.12 and 3.0.5 were used to process TRB sequences. Repertoire metrics included Shannon diversity, evenness, clonality (one minus evenness), and alpha-parameterized diversity profiles from alpha 0 to 5. The IGoR algorithm was used to calculate generation probabilities of clones in the paired pre- and post-chemotherapy samples.

The origin of this receptor is a human donor in good health. The chain joins TRBV15 to TRBJ1-2; TCRdb returns TRBD1, unconfirmable since there is no DNA. The sample taken for sequencing was peripheral blood. The CDR3: CATSRVPPSLDYGYTF.